The 15 T cell receptor beta chains presented below share a single source sample, sequenced in a study of CD8+ T cells in alopecia areata. Investigators isolated RNA and reverse transcribed it into cDNA to act as the sequencing template. Profiling relied on immunoSEQ multiplex PCR, and the TCRdb table lists in-frame clones only, not all of them. The sample has 150,000 to 200,000 clones, 60% seen once. Treatment given: oral pan-JAK inhibitor, 5-10 mg twice daily. Sequencing was performed on CD4+ T cells sorted from blood, taken at week 24, from a patient treated with tofacitinib. These receptors were obtained from a human donor with alopecia areata.

This clone has just a few counts. J is TRBJ1-5 and V is TRBV4-1, with D possibly matching TRBD1 (5 bases). Germline-derived CDR1 and CDR2 are MGHRA and YSYEKL. This CDR3 is built from 15 residues. Trimming stripped 4 bases from V and 2 bases from J, with 12 bases between. This chain's CDR3 is CASSPTGARNQPQHF. The DNA of the CDR3 is TGCGCCAGCAGCCCCACAGGAGCTCGCAATCAGCCCCAGCATTTT.

In this sample, this clone turned up a few times. The rearrangement links TRBV27 to TRBJ1-5; 7 bases line up with TRBD1. The ends lost 8 bases at V and 0 bases at J; junction bases unmatched: 16. The germline V gene has CDR1 MNHEY and CDR2 SMNVEV (reference sequence). The CDR3 is made up of 18 amino acids. The CDR3 reads CASGHRDSATVSNQPQHF. CDR3 DNA: TGTGCCAGCGGGCACCGGGACAGCGCTACAGTTAGCAATCAGCCCCAGCATTTT.

This sequence joins TRBV4-1 and TRBJ2-2; D possibly corresponds to TRBD1 (5 bases). Germline V CDR1 and CDR2: MGHRA, YSYEKL. V lost 0 bases and J lost 8, with 22 bases in between. This CDR3 region has 18 residues. The CDR3 sequence is CASSQDPSPGPALGELFF. CDR3 nucleotides: TGCGCCAGCAGCCAAGATCCTTCCCCAGGGCCGGCCCTTGGGGAGCTGTTTTTT.

The gene calls are TRBV5-1 and TRBJ1-1; 8 nucleotides align to TRBD1. CDR3 length: 14 amino acids. After removal of 4 bases from V and 0 bases from J, the junction contained 2 bases not matched to a gene. The germline V gene encodes CDR1 SGHRS and CDR2 YFSETQ. The CDR3 DNA reads TGCGCCAGCAGCCGGGACAGGATGAACACTGAAGCTTTCTTT. Its protein product is CASSRDRMNTEAFF.

This clone has only one observation. The J gene is TRBJ1-2, the V gene TRBV7-9; the D is unclear. This CDR3 is 14 amino acids long. V was cut by 2 bases and J by 8 bases, with 15 bases left in between. Germline CDR1 is SEHNR and CDR2 is FQNEAQ (reference sequence). CDR3 region: CASSLPIVVVGYTF. CDR3 DNA sequence: TGTGCCAGCAGCTTACCTATCGTTGTAGTGGGCTACACCTTC.

The chain joins TRBV30 to TRBJ1-5; D might be TRBD1 (6 bases). The V end was cut by 4 bases, the J end by 2 bases, with 12 bases between. The length of the CDR3 is 14 residues. The germline V gene encodes CDR1 GTSNPN and CDR2 SVGIG (reference sequence). The CDR3 protein is CAWKRAGGNQPQHF. The CDR3 bases are TGTGCCTGGAAAAGGGCAGGGGGCAATCAGCCCCAGCATTTT.

A few counts support this clone. CDR3 loop: CSAGLSSYEQYF. CDR3 DNA sequence: TGCAGCGCGGGCTTGAGCTCCTACGAGCAGTACTTC. The chain links TRBV29-1 to TRBJ2-7; no reliable D call. CDR1 is SQVTM, CDR2 ANQGSEA, per germline. Trimming cost V 7 bases and J 0 bases, with 10 bases left between them. The CDR3 extends over 12 amino acids.

This clone was found once. The chain employs TRBV5-1 and TRBJ2-1; no reliable D call. There are 17 residues in the CDR3. The germline gives CDR1 SGHRS, CDR2 YFSETQ. V was clipped by 0 bases and J by 3 bases, with 16 bases between them. The DNA of the CDR3 is TGCGCCAGCAGCTTGGTGTTCGATGGAAGATTCTACAATGAGCAGTTCTTC. The encoded protein is CASSLVFDGRFYNEQFF. The variable domain in full, completed from reference TRBV5-1 and TRBJ2-1, reads KAGVTQTPRYLIKTRGQQVTLSCSPISGHRSVSWYQQTPGQGLQFLFEYFSETQRNKGNFPGRFSGRQFSNSRSEMNVSTLELGDSALYLCASSLVFDGRFYNEQFFGPGTRLTVL.

V usage is TRBV9 and J usage is TRBJ2-2, with D possibly TRBD1 on 5 matching bases. Germline V gene sequence: CDR1 SGDLS, CDR2 YYNGEE. The CDR3 has 12 amino acids. The V and J ends lost 10 bases and 1 base respectively, with 8 bases between them. The CDR3 protein is CAGQGNTGELFF. The CDR3 nucleotides are TGTGCCGGTCAGGGGAACACCGGGGAGCTGTTTTTT.

The chain is built from TRBV29-1 and TRBJ2-5; 9 nucleotides match TRBD1. CDR1 is SQVTM and CDR2 is ANQGSEA in the germline V gene. The CDR3 length is 13 residues. V lost 5 bases and J lost 5; bases outside the gene matches: 6. CDR3 in DNA: TGCAGCGTTCTACAGGGGGCCGGGGAGACCCAGTACTTC. This encodes CSVLQGAGETQYF.

J is TRBJ2-3 and V is TRBV5-1, with a possible D match to TRBD1 (5 bases). V lost 0 bases and J lost 1, with 9 bases in between. Germline CDR1 reads SGHRS; CDR2 reads YFSETQ. This CDR3 has 15 residues. This chain's CDR3 is CASSLGGHGTDTQYF. The CDR3 DNA sequence: TGCGCCAGCAGCTTGGGAGGACACGGCACAGATACGCAGTATTTT.

The CDR3 region is CASSQGTGVQETQYF. The CDR3 coding sequence is TGTGCCAGCAGCCAAGGAACAGGGGTCCAAGAGACCCAGTACTTC. The chain combines TRBV14 with TRBJ2-5; 7 nucleotides agree with TRBD1. Germline lookup yields CDR1 SGHDN and CDR2 FVKESK. J lost 1 base, V lost 1 base, and 3 bases had no gene match. The CDR3 length is 15 residues.

The chain uses TRBV29-1 and TRBJ2-3; 11 positions agree with TRBD1. The CDR3 covers 14 residues. Trimming removed 6 bases from V and 6 bases from J; junction bases left unmatched: 8. Germline values: CDR1 SQVTM, CDR2 ANQGSEA. CDR3 amino acids: CSVPDRGRRDTQYF. CDR3 DNA sequence: TGCAGCGTCCCGGACAGGGGGCGGAGGGATACGCAGTATTTT.

This clone was detected a few times. The chain uses TRBV10-3 and TRBJ1-1; no clear D gene. The V gene lost 4 bases and the J gene lost 3 bases, with 9 bases spanning the gap. Germline V gene sequence: CDR1 ENHRY, CDR2 SYGVKD. This CDR3 is built from 13 residues. CDR3: CAISGRTDTEAFF. CDR3 nucleotide sequence: TGTGCCATCAGTGGTCGGACTGACACTGAAGCTTTCTTT.

This clone was seen once. The rearrangement uses TRBV7-2 and TRBJ2-1; 9 bases match TRBD1. CDR1 is SGHTA and CDR2 is FQGNSA in the germline V gene. Trimming took 5 bases from V and 7 from J; bases not matched to a gene: 6. This CDR3 contains 14 residues. In DNA form, the CDR3 reads TGTGCCAGCAGCACAACCGGGACAGGGAATGAGCAGTTCTTC. This gives the protein CASSTTGTGNEQFF.